This entry lists 20 T cell receptor beta chains sequenced from one sample in a study of OX40 agonist ivuxolimab in advanced cancers. The method was immunoSEQ multiplex PCR; TCRdb's version includes in-frame clones alone and lacks a portion of them. The data contain more than 60,000 clones, approximately 86% of them singletons. The material sequenced was CD4+ or CD8+ T cells sorted from blood, taken in a trial of the OX40 agonist ivuxolimab. These receptors all come from an adult with an advanced solid tumor such as melanoma, head and neck, liver or kidney cancer.

The rearrangement uses TRBV7-9 and TRBJ2-1; 7 nucleotides line up with TRBD1. The length of the CDR3 is 16 residues. Germline CDR1 SEHNR, CDR2 FQNEAQ (reference sequence). With 0 bases clipped from V and 10 bases from J, the junction kept 12 bases outside the gene matches. The chain's CDR3 is CASSLASRQGSREQFF. CDR3 nucleotides: TGTGCCAGCAGCTTAGCGTCCAGACAGGGTTCTCGGGAGCAGTTCTTC.

The chain combines TRBV29-1 with TRBJ1-2; TRBD1 is a possible D gene (5 bases). Germline CDR1 SQVTM, CDR2 ANQGSEA. The V and J ends lost 4 bases and 7 bases respectively, with 19 bases between them. The CDR3 loop spans 14 amino acids. The CDR3 DNA reads as TGCAGCGTTGTGTCGCGGCAGGGCGAATCTGGCTACACCTTC. The encoded protein is CSVVSRQGESGYTF. Full variable domain (outside the CDR3, taken from reference TRBV29-1 and TRBJ1-2): SAVISQKPSRDICQRGTSLTIQCQVDSQVTMMFWYRQQPGQSLTLIATANQGSEATYESGFVIDKFPISRPNLTFSTLTVSNMSPEDSSIYLCSVVSRQGESGYTFGSGTRLTVV.

V is TRBV28 and J is TRBJ2-7; D is undetermined. V shed 6 bases and J shed 4 bases, with 13 bases lying between them. This CDR3 has 13 residues. Germline V lookup: CDR1 MDHEN, CDR2 SYDVKM. The CDR3 bases are TGTGCCAGCAGGTCGGGTTTCATTTACGAGCAGTACTTC. The encoded protein is CASRSGFIYEQYF.

The V and J genes are TRBV19 and TRBJ1-1; D is uncertain. Germline V gene sequence: CDR1 LNHDA, CDR2 SQIVND (reference sequence). This CDR3 comprises 15 residues. Trimming stripped 6 bases from V and 0 bases from J, with 14 bases between. The CDR3 spells CASRTGGAMNTEAFF. CDR3 in DNA: TGTGCCAGTAGGACGGGAGGTGCTATGAACACTGAAGCTTTCTTT.

The CDR3 reads CATTETGRGNTEAFF. The CDR3 DNA reads as TGTGCCACCACTGAGACAGGTAGGGGAAACACTGAAGCTTTCTTT. The rearrangement links TRBV28 to TRBJ1-1; D might be TRBD1 (6 bases). Between the trimmed V and J ends, which lost 10 bases and 2 bases, there was a span of 20 bases. CDR1 MDHEN and CDR2 SYDVKM come from the germline V gene. The CDR3 has 15 residues.

J is TRBJ1-2 and V is TRBV15, with 7 bases identical to TRBD1. Germline V gene lookup returns CDR1 LNHNV and CDR2 YYDKDF (reference sequence). The CDR3 loop spans 14 amino acids. The ends lost 2 bases at V and 6 bases at J; junction bases unmatched: 6. This CDR3 is CATSRRTTGDGYTF. Written as DNA, the CDR3 is TGTGCCACCAGCAGACGGACCACAGGGGATGGCTACACCTTC. Combining the CDR3 with reference TRBV15 and TRBJ1-2 gives the whole variable domain DAMVIQNPRYQVTQFGKPVTLSCSQTLNHNVMYWYQQKSSQAPKLLFHYYDKDFNNEADTPDNFQSRRPNTSFCFLDIRSPGLGDTAMYLCATSRRTTGDGYTFGSGTRLTVV.

The rearrangement uses TRBV6-9 and TRBJ2-6; D is unclear. This CDR3 region has 17 residues. Germline V gene data show CDR1 as MNHGY and CDR2 as SVAAGI. The V and J ends lost 5 bases and 5 bases respectively, with 19 bases between them. The CDR3 DNA sequence: TGTGCCAGCAGTATCATGTCACGACAAAGTCGGGCCAACGTCCTGACTTTC. The encoded protein is CASSIMSRQSRANVLTF.

The CDR3 nucleotides are TGTGCCAGCAGTCCCCGGGACCCCAAAAACAATGAGCAGTTCTTC. This gives the protein CASSPRDPKNNEQFF. This chain links TRBV11-2 with TRBJ2-1; D possibly matches TRBD1 or TRBD2 (5 bases each). The V gene's germline CDR1 is SGHAT and CDR2 FQNNGV. The germline V and J ends were trimmed by 6 bases and 5 bases, with 17 bases remaining between them. The CDR3 sequence is 15 residues long. The complete variable domain, with remaining parts taken from reference TRBV11-2 and TRBJ2-1, reads EAGVAQSPRYKIIEKRQSVAFWCNPISGHATLYWYQQILGQGPKLLIQFQNNGVVDDSQLPKDRFSAERLKGVDSTLKIQPAKLEDSAVYLCASSPRDPKNNEQFFGPGTRLTVL.

The V and J genes are TRBV2 and TRBJ2-7; D is undetermined. The CDR3 runs to 12 residues. Between the trimmed V and J ends, which lost 5 bases and 4 bases, there was a span of 9 bases. CDR1 and CDR2 from the germline V gene are SNHLY and FYNNEI. The CDR3 coding sequence is TGTGCCAGCAGTCTTAGTACATACGAGCAGTACTTC. Protein product: CASSLSTYEQYF. Full variable domain (outside the CDR3, taken from reference TRBV2 and TRBJ2-7): EPEVTQTPSHQVTQMGQEVILRCVPISNHLYFYWYRQILGQKVEFLVSFYNNEISEKSEIFDDQFSVERPDGSNFTLKIRSTKLEDSAMYFCASSLSTYEQYFGPGTRLTVT.

The chain recombines TRBV7-9 with TRBJ1-1; D remains ambiguous. This CDR3 is built from 13 residues. The V gene's germline CDR1 is SEHNR and CDR2 FQNEAQ (reference sequence). V lost 6 bases and J lost 1, with 9 bases in between. CDR3 DNA: TGTGCCAGCAGGTTGACTGAGAACACTGAAGCTTTCTTT. This encodes CASRLTENTEAFF.

V and J are TRBV2 and TRBJ1-1; unclear D gene. Deletions cut 6 bases from V and 4 bases from J, with 12 bases between. The germline CDR1 and CDR2 sequences are SNHLY and FYNNEI. The CDR3 sequence is 13 residues long. CDR3 loop: CASSTLGGTEAFF. The CDR3 DNA reads as TGTGCCAGCAGCACCCTGGGCGGCACTGAAGCTTTCTTT.

The chain couples TRBV11-1 to TRBJ1-1, with D tentatively TRBD1 (6 bases). V lost 6 bases and J 1 base, leaving 18 bases between the germline ends. CDR1 is SGHAT and CDR2 is FQDESV in the germline V gene (reference sequence). This CDR3 has 16 amino acids. Here the CDR3 reads CASRLRGNSPNTEAFF. Here the CDR3 DNA reads TGTGCCAGCAGGCTTAGGGGGAATAGCCCGAACACTGAAGCTTTCTTT.

The chain links TRBV18 to TRBJ2-5; TRBD2 matches at 7 bases. The V and J ends lost 0 bases and 6 bases, in that order; junction bases with no gene match: 4. CDR1 and CDR2 from the germline V gene are KGHSH and LQKENI. This CDR3 contains 14 residues. CDR3 nucleotide sequence: TGTGCCAGCTCACCACCGACGGGGGGACAGACCCAGTACTTC. Encoded protein: CASSPPTGGQTQYF.

This clone was found once. This chain connects TRBV14 to TRBJ1-2, with 7 bases fitting TRBD1. The CDR3 length is 13 residues. Trimming cost V 5 bases and J 1 base; bases outside gene matches: 1. The V gene's germline CDR1 is SGHDN and CDR2 FVKESK. CDR3 DNA sequence: TGTGCCAGCAGCGGACAGGTTAACTATGGCTACACCTTC. It encodes CASSGQVNYGYTF.

The chain employs TRBV7-2 and TRBJ1-1; D unclear. The CDR3 consists of 12 residues. Per germline, CDR1 SGHTA and CDR2 FQGNSA. V lost 3 bases and J lost 5, with 7 bases in between. In DNA, the CDR3 is TGTGCCAGCAGCTTCCCCGCGACTGAAGCTTTCTTT. The encoded protein is CASSFPATEAFF. Full variable domain (remainder filled in from reference TRBV7-2 and TRBJ1-1): GAGVSQSPSNKVTEKGKDVELRCDPISGHTALYWYRQSLGQGLEFLIYFQGNSAPDKSGLPSDRFSAERTGGSVSTLTIQRTQQEDSAVYLCASSFPATEAFFGQGTRLTVV.

The chain employs TRBV10-2 and TRBJ1-2; no firm D call. The CDR3 totals 13 residues. V gave up 3 bases and J gave up 2 bases, with 7 bases separating them. CDR1 WSHSY and CDR2 SAAADI come from the germline V gene. CDR3 sequence (DNA): TGCGCCAGCAGTGACGCAGGAAACTATGGCTACACCTTC. This encodes CASSDAGNYGYTF.

The rearrangement joins TRBV13 to TRBJ2-2, with 11 bases lining up with TRBD1. With V trimmed by 5 bases and J by 5 bases, 4 bases remained unmatched. Germline V gene data show CDR1 as PRHDT and CDR2 as FYEKMQ (reference sequence). This CDR3 is 15 amino acids long. The CDR3 protein is CASSRTGGGTGELFF. CDR3 nucleotide sequence: TGTGCCAGCAGCAGGACAGGGGGCGGGACCGGGGAGCTGTTTTTT. Looking up the rest from reference TRBV13 and TRBJ2-2 gives the full variable domain: AAGVIQSPRHLIKEKRETATLKCYPIPRHDTVYWYQQGPGQDPQFLISFYEKMQSDKGSIPDRFSAQQFSDYHSELNMSSLELGDSALYFCASSRTGGGTGELFFGEGSRLTVL.

The count of this clone is one. The chain links TRBV7-8 to TRBJ1-4; D may be TRBD1 (6 bases). V lost 5 bases to trimming and J lost 5 bases, with 15 bases between them. The CDR3 loop spans 15 amino acids. Germline V gene lookup returns CDR1 SGHVS and CDR2 FQNEAQ. CDR3 bases: TGTGCCAGCAGCCGAACCGGGACAAACAATGAAAAACTGTTTTTT. This encodes CASSRTGTNNEKLFF.

The chain couples TRBV7-2 to TRBJ1-2; no definite D call. This CDR3 is 13 amino acids long. The germline gives CDR1 SGHTA, CDR2 FQGNSA. V was trimmed by 5 bases and J by 5 bases, leaving 12 bases between them. The CDR3 loop is CASSPGGSYGYTF. CDR3 DNA sequence: TGTGCCAGCAGCCCAGGAGGCTCATATGGCTACACCTTC.

J is TRBJ2-6 and V is TRBV6-1; D is uncertain. The CDR3 runs 13 residues. Deletions cut 4 bases from V and 9 bases from J, with 10 bases between. Per the germline V gene, CDR1 is MNHNS and CDR2 is SASEGT. CDR3 in amino acids: CASSGTPGNVLTF. The CDR3 region has the DNA TGTGCCAGCAGTGGGACCCCAGGCAACGTCCTGACTTTC.